The T cell receptor (beta chain) described here comes from a study of OX40 agonist ivuxolimab in advanced cancers. Study results and limitations: Which antigen the expanded peripheral T cells recognized is unknown. Partial responders dosed at 0.1-3.0 mg/kg displayed clonal expansion ranking among the lowest.

A word on this clone: Its antigen is undetermined.

Profiled with immunoSEQ multiplex PCR; TCRdb holds only in-frame clones, not every one. Found here are 65,000 to 95,000 clones, about 91% of them singletons; the top ten hold around 6.5%. Germline-derived CDR1 and CDR2 are SGHAT and FQNNGV. Trimming took 5 bases from V and 4 from J, leaving 18 bases between them. The CDR3 is 15 residues long. This rearrangement joins TRBV11-2 to TRBJ2-7, with D perhaps TRBD1 (5 bases). The specimen comprised CD4+ or CD8+ T cells sorted from blood, sampled in a trial of the OX40 agonist ivuxolimab. The origin of this receptor is an adult with an advanced solid tumor such as melanoma, head and neck, liver or kidney cancer. DNA of the CDR3: TGTGCCAGCAGCCCGATCCAAGGGGCTGAGTACGAGCAGTACTTC. Residues: CASSPIQGAEYEQYF.